Listed here are 21 T cell receptor beta chains from one sample, sequenced in a study of metastatic and nonmetastatic thyroid tumors (dated by TCRdb to 2018 to 2021). None of the patients had been given any treatment before thyroid surgery. Library method: PCR. The run used an Illumina HiSeq 4000. The public reads were run again by TCRdb, first through fastp at Q25 and then through MiXCR, and only productive beta chains were kept. A total of about 56,000 clones appear in this sample, more than 25% of them only once. About 15% of the sample is in the top ten clones. Specimen: blood. The receptors here all came from a female donor with papillary thyroid cancer or a benign thyroid nodule (not recorded which). Some clones in this sample may be carry-over from other donors' samples.

The chain couples TRBV12-3 or TRBV12-4 to TRBJ2-5; D is possibly TRBD2 (6 bases). V lost 1 base and J 4 bases, leaving 7 bases between the germline ends. This CDR3 is built from 13 residues. CDR3 DNA: TGTGCCAGCAGTTTAGGGCGGGGAGAGACCCAGTACTTC. Translating gives CASSLGRGETQYF.

This clone was observed a handful of times. The chain recombines TRBV2 with TRBJ2-1, with D unclear. This CDR3 has 12 residues. V lost 7 bases and J lost 8, with 12 bases in between. From germline, CDR1 is SNHLY and CDR2 FYNNEI. In DNA, the CDR3 is TGTGCCAGCAAGGCACTGGAAGATGAGCAGTTCTTC. This codes for CASKALEDEQFF.

This clone was observed a handful of times. This chain links TRBV28 with TRBJ1-1; no clear D gene. Deletions cut 6 bases from V and 2 bases from J, with 10 bases between. The CDR3 is 13 amino acids. Germline loops: CDR1 MDHEN, CDR2 SYDVKM. This chain's CDR3 is CASSGDINTEAFF. The CDR3, as DNA: TGTGCCAGCAGCGGCGACATTAACACTGAAGCTTTCTTT.

V usage is TRBV11-1 and J usage is TRBJ2-3, with D perhaps being TRBD1 or TRBD2 (5 bases each). The CDR3 is 14 residues long. V was shortened by 4 bases and J by 0 bases, with 8 bases between the two germline ends. Germline V gives CDR1 SGHAT, CDR2 FQDESV (reference sequence). The CDR3 loop reads CASSYRDSTDTQYF. The CDR3 DNA sequence: TGTGCCAGCAGCTATCGGGACAGCACAGATACGCAGTATTTT.

DNA for the CDR3: TGCGCCAGCAGCTTGAGAATGGGGTCCTACGAGCAGTACTTC. Its protein is CASSLRMGSYEQYF. The rearrangement uses TRBV5-1 and TRBJ2-7; D is unresolved. Germline V CDR1 and CDR2: SGHRS, YFSETQ. The V gene lost 1 base and the J gene lost 1 base, with 9 bases spanning the gap. The CDR3 consists of 14 residues.

The chain is built from TRBV12-3 or TRBV12-4 and TRBJ1-2; a possible D gene is TRBD1 (6 bases). This CDR3 is 13 amino acids long. With 6 bases removed from V and 8 bases from J, the gap between germline ends came to 16 bases. CDR3 loop: CASSLFGGGGYTF. The CDR3 DNA is TGTGCCAGCAGCCTTTTCGGGGGCGGAGGCTACACCTTC.

Sample share makes this clone medium-sized. The V and J genes are TRBV24-1 and TRBJ1-2, with D tentatively TRBD1 (6 bases). This CDR3 has 14 residues. Trimming took 4 bases from V and 2 from J, leaving 10 bases between them. Germline CDR1 reads KGHDR; CDR2 reads SFDVKD. The CDR3 loop is CATSDPTGNYGYTF. In nucleotides, the CDR3 is TGTGCCACCAGTGACCCGACAGGCAACTATGGCTACACCTTC.

In this sample, this clone turned up a few times. The chain has TRBV24-1 and TRBJ2-7; D may be TRBD2 (5 bases). Germline CDR1 KGHDR, CDR2 SFDVKD. The CDR3 is 15 residues long. Trimming took off 5 bases at V and 8 bases at J, with 21 bases between the two ends. CDR3: CATSGGPGVREKQYF. The CDR3 DNA follows: TGTGCCACCAGTGGAGGGCCCGGGGTCCGGGAAAAGCAGTACTTC.

The chain employs TRBV6-2 or TRBV6-3 and TRBJ2-5; 8 bases map to TRBD1. The CDR3 runs 18 residues. Losses at the gene ends were 6 bases for V and 2 bases for J; bases not matched to a gene: 17. Germline loops: CDR1 MNHEY, CDR2 SVGEGT. CDR3 in DNA: TGTGCCAGCAGCTCAACTCCGGGACAGGTAAAAAGGCAAGAGACCCAGTACTTC. Its translation: CASSSTPGQVKRQETQYF.

This clone was seen only a few times. J is TRBJ2-3 and V is TRBV6-1; D is ambiguous. The CDR3 runs to 13 residues. Germline CDR1 is MNHNS and CDR2 is SASEGT. V shed 7 bases and J shed 2 bases, with 10 bases lying between them. The CDR3 here is CASKRHNTDTQYF. The CDR3 nucleotides read TGTGCCAGCAAACGACACAACACAGATACGCAGTATTTT.

The V gene is TRBV11-2, the J gene TRBJ2-7; TRBD2 agrees at 7 bases. The CDR3 loop spans 16 amino acids. Germline loops: CDR1 SGHAT, CDR2 FQNNGV. Trimming at V came to 4 bases and at J to 0 bases, leaving 9 bases not matched to a gene. The CDR3 DNA sequence: TGTGCCAGCAGCTCCCGGGGAGGGCGGAGCTCCTACGAGCAGTACTTC. Protein product: CASSSRGGRSSYEQYF.

V gene TRBV20-1 combines with J gene TRBJ1-1, with D tentatively TRBD1 (6 bases). Germline assignment: CDR1 DFQATT and CDR2 SNEGSKA (reference sequence). Trimming took off 4 bases at V and 4 bases at J, with 7 bases between the two ends. The CDR3 has 11 residues. CDR3 region: CSANRATEAFF. The CDR3 nucleotides are TGCAGTGCTAACAGGGCCACTGAAGCTTTCTTT.

J is TRBJ2-7 and V is TRBV19; 8 bases fit TRBD1. Trimming cost V 6 bases and J 2 bases; bases outside gene matches: 15. The CDR3 spans 17 residues. CDR1 and CDR2 (germline): LNHDA, SQIVND (reference sequence). The CDR3 nucleotides are TGTGCCAGTAGCCTAGTGGGACAGGCAATCGGGACCTACGAGCAGTACTTC. It is translated as CASSLVGQAIGTYEQYF.

The chain's CDR3 is CASSFGVLKHGYTF. CDR3 nucleotide sequence: TGTGCCAGCAGCTTTGGGGTCCTTAAGCATGGCTACACCTTC. The genes are TRBV7-2 and TRBJ1-2; D unresolved. The CDR3 has 14 residues. Trimming took 3 bases from V and 6 from J, leaving 14 bases between them. The germline V gene encodes CDR1 SGHTA and CDR2 FQGNSA.

The genes are TRBV2 and TRBJ2-5, with D maybe TRBD1 (6 bases). Germline-derived CDR1 and CDR2 are SNHLY and FYNNEI. The CDR3 spans 13 residues. Trimming removed 6 bases at V and 6 bases at J, with 14 bases between. In nucleotides, the CDR3 is TGTGCCAGCAGCCCAGGGGCAGGGCAGACCCAGTACTTC. The encoded protein is CASSPGAGQTQYF. Based on the CDR3 plus reference TRBV2 and TRBJ2-5, the full variable domain is EPEVTQTPSHQVTQMGQEVILRCVPISNHLYFYWYRQILGQKVEFLVSFYNNEISEKSEIFDDQFSVERPDGSNFTLKIRSTKLEDSAMYFCASSPGAGQTQYFGPGTRLLVL.

A few counts support this clone. The chain has TRBV7-6 and TRBJ2-7, with D perhaps matching TRBD1 (6 bases). The germline V gene has CDR1 SGHVS and CDR2 FNYEAQ. V gave up 1 base and J gave up 6 bases, with 7 bases separating them. There are 12 residues in the CDR3. In DNA, the CDR3 is TGTGCCAGCAGCTTAGGACAGGCCGAGCAGTACTTC. Protein sequence: CASSLGQAEQYF. Filled out from reference TRBV7-6 and TRBJ2-7, the complete variable domain reads GAGVSQSPRYKVTKRGQDVALRCDPISGHVSLYWYRQALGQGPEFLTYFNYEAQQDKSGLPNDRFSAERPEGSISTLTIQRTEQRDSAMYRCASSLGQAEQYFGPGTRLTVT.

In its sample, this clone ranks as medium-sized. The V call is TRBV6-5, the J call TRBJ2-5; the D is unclear. The CDR3 contains 15 residues. The V gene's germline CDR1 is MNHEY and CDR2 SVGAGI. V lost 0 bases and J lost 0, with 8 bases in between. The CDR3 loop is CASSYSSSDQETQYF. The CDR3 nucleotides read TGTGCCAGCAGTTACTCGTCCAGCGACCAAGAGACCCAGTACTTC.

This chain uses TRBV12-3 or TRBV12-4 with TRBJ1-6, with D hard to call. The length of the CDR3 is 12 residues. V lost 6 bases and J lost 12, with 12 bases in between. The CDR3 spells CASSFEEGPLHF. The CDR3 DNA reads as TGTGCCAGCAGCTTCGAAGAGGGACCCCTCCACTTT.

The V call is TRBV30, the J call TRBJ1-2, with 7 bases identical to TRBD1. CDR3 size: 13 residues. The germline gives CDR1 GTSNPN, CDR2 SVGIG (reference sequence). The junction had 3 bases not matched to a gene; V was cut back by 1 base and J by 4 bases. The CDR3: CAWSDGTVYGYTF. CDR3 DNA sequence: TGTGCCTGGAGTGATGGGACAGTCTATGGCTACACCTTC.

This chain connects TRBV28 to TRBJ2-7; D remains unclear. This CDR3 spans 17 amino acids. CDR1 and CDR2 (germline): MDHEN, SYDVKM. V was pared by 3 bases and J by 0 bases, with 18 bases between. The CDR3 protein is CASSFRCWAWSSYEQYF. The CDR3 coding sequence is TGTGCCAGCAGTTTTAGATGTTGGGCGTGGAGCTCCTACGAGCAGTACTTC.

In this sample, this clone turned up a few times. For the CDR3, the DNA is TGTGCCAGCAGTCGTGGGCAGGTCGGCTACGAGCAGTACTTC. Translation: CASSRGQVGYEQYF. The chain couples TRBV6-1 to TRBJ2-7; D is unresolved. Germline V gene lookup returns CDR1 MNHNS and CDR2 SASEGT. The CDR3 length is 14 residues. V lost 5 bases and J lost 3, with 14 bases in between.